Reported below is one T cell receptor (beta chain). This CDR3 is built from 15 residues. The V and J ends lost 3 bases and 2 bases, in that order; junction bases with no gene match: 4. CDR1 is SNHLY, CDR2 FYNNEI, per germline. This record comes from a study of cytomegalovirus exposure and HLA in healthy donors. PCR amplification relied on 60 Vbeta primers (plus 13 Jbeta primers). Sequenced by immunoSEQ multiplex PCR; TCRdb stores in-frame clones only, minus some. The data contain tens of thousands of clones, around 78% of them singletons. This receptor was obtained from a man aged 18 to 29 in good health and CMV-seropositive. The sample consisted of PBMCs. This chain connects TRBV2 to TRBJ2-5, with TRBD1 matching 9 bases. CDR3 sequence: CASSEVGQGQETQYF. DNA for the CDR3: TGTGCCAGCAGTGAGGTCGGACAGGGGCAAGAGACCCAGTACTTC.